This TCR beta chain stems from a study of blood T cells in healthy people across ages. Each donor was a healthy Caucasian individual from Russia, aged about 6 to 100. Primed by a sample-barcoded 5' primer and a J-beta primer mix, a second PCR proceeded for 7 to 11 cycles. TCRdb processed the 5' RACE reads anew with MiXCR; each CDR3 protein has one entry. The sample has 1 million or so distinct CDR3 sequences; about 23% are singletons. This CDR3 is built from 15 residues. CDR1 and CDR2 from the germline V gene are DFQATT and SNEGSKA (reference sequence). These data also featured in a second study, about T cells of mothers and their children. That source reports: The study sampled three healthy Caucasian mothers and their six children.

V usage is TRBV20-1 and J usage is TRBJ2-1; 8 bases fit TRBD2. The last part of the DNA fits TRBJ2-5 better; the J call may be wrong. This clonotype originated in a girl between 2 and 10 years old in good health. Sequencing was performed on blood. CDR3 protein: CSARSAGVLAGTQYF. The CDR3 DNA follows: TGCAGTGCTCGGTCTGCGGGGGTCCTAGCGGGGACCCAGTACTTC.